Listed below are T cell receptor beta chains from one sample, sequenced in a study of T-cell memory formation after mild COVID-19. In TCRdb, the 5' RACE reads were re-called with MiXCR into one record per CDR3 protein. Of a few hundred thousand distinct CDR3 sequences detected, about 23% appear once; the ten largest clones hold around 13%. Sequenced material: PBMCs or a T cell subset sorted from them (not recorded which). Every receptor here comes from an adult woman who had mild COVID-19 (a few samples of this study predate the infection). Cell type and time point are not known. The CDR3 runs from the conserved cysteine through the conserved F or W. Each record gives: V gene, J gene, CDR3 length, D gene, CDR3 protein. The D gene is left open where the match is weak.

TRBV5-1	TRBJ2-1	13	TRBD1	CASSGTGGGEQFF
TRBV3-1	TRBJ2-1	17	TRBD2	CASSQDSGLAGDNEQFF
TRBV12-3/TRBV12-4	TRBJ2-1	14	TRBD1	CASRVTGAFNEQFF
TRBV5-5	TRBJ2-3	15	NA	CASSLDGLGTDTQYF
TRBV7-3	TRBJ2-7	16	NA	CASSRWGGSAPSEQYF
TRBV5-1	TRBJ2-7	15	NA	CASSLVGEEAYEQYF
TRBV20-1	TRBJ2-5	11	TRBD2	CSAREREAQYF
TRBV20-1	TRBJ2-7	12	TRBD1	CSAADRGYEQYF
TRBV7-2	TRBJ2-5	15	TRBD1	CASSLRQGQGETQYF
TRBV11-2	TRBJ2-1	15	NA	CASSLVLLGVNEQFF
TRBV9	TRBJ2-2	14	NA	CASSVEGAGGELFF
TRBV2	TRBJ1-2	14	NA	CASSDSAGKSGYTF
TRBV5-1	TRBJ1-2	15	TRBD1	CASSLSGQGDDGYTF
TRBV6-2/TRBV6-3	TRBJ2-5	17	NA	CASSQLQGGRAQETQYF
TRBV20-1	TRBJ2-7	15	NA	CSARDQRVSAYEQYF
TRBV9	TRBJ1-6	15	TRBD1	CASSPRTGENSPLHF
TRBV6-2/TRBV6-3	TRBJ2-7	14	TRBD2	CASSYRLANYEQYF
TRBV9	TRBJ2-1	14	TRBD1	CASSVAHRGDEQFF
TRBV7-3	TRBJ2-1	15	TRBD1	CASSPSPGQNNEQFF
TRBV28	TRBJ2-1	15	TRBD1	CASSFWTGYQGEQFF
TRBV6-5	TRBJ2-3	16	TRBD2	CASRRGLAGLTDTQYF
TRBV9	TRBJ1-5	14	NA	CASSPHVGRQPQHF